This paragraph covers one T cell receptor beta chain sequence. V was pared by 6 bases and J by 5 bases, with 14 bases between. The CDR3 loop spans 14 amino acids. Germline assignment: CDR1 MNHEY and CDR2 SVGAGI. The data were taken from a study of T cell responses to AZD1222 COVID-19 vaccine. Only in-frame clones appear in the TCRdb table, and some are missing; sequencing was by immunoSEQ multiplex PCR. The sample holds about 140,000 clones, about 90% seen once. The source was peripheral blood, collected on day 0 of AZD1222 vaccination. The J gene is TRBJ2-1, the V gene TRBV6-5; D not certain. This TCR was recovered from an adult in good health. This CDR3 is CASSPGNANNEQFF. The CDR3 DNA reads TGTGCCAGCAGCCCGGGTAACGCCAACAATGAGCAGTTCTTC.